This T cell receptor beta chain was captured by sequencing in a study of shared clonotypes between healthy human individuals. On the study more broadly: CD8 memory received one plate per donor, CD8 naive two, CD4 memory three and CD4 naive three.

Trimming removed 11 bases from V and 2 bases from J; junction bases left unmatched: 10. The CDR3 has 14 residues. CDR1 and CDR2 from the germline V gene are SNHLY and FYNNEI. It was CD45RO-negative cells, positively selected for CCR7, that made up naive CD8 cells, with terminally differentiated effector memory CD45RA+ cells excluded. This table comes from immunoSEQ multiplex PCR, and its TCRdb copy is limited to in-frame clones, with some not included. Of about 2.2 million clones listed, 85% to 95% were seen once; the top ten hold under 2%. The clonotype originates from a man younger than 30 in good health. Some clones in this sample may be carry-over from other donors' samples. The chain recombines TRBV2 with TRBJ2-3; the match to TRBD1 covers 7 bases. The sequencing input was naive CD8+ T cells from PBMCs. CDR3 sequence: CASQDRDNTDTQYF. The DNA for the CDR3 is TGTGCCTCCCAAGACAGGGACAACACAGATACGCAGTATTTT.